The T cell receptor beta chain described here comes from a study of blood T cells in healthy people across ages. Trimming removed 3 bases from V and 8 bases from J, with 13 bases in between. The CDR3 length is 14 residues. The germline V gene encodes CDR1 SEHNR and CDR2 FQNEAQ (reference sequence). Primed by a sample-barcoded 5' primer and a J-beta primer mix, a second PCR proceeded for about 6 to 12 cycles. In TCRdb, the 5' RACE reads were re-called with MiXCR into one record per CDR3 protein. This sample has 1.5 million to 2 million distinct CDR3 sequences, with about 32% found just once. Sample: blood. This chain joins TRBV7-9 and TRBJ2-2; D call uncertain. This receptor was identified in a woman aged 30 to 39 in good health. The CDR3 DNA sequence: TGTGCCAGCAGCTTTAACCGGGCTTCGGGGGAGCTGTTTTTT. Protein: CASSFNRASGELFF. The complete variable domain, with remaining parts taken from reference TRBV7-9 and TRBJ2-2, reads DTGVSQNPRHKITKRGQNVTFRCDPISEHNRLYWYRQTLGQGPEFLTYFQNEAQLEKSRLLSDRFSAERPKGSFSTLEIQRTEQGDSAMYLCASSFNRASGELFFGEGSRLTVL.